This record concerns one T cell receptor (beta chain) sequence. No antigen is known for it. The sample is drawn from a study of T cell responses to AZD1222 COVID-19 vaccine. Study conclusions and caveats: The donors showed a predominance of white British ancestry and of females, with possible underestimation of clonal diversity.

This CDR3 spans 14 amino acids. Germline loops: CDR1 SNHLY, CDR2 FYNNEI. With 2 bases removed from V and 14 bases from J, the gap between germline ends came to 21 bases. Method: immunoSEQ multiplex PCR; TCRdb's copy keeps in-frame clones and lacks some. The sample records roughly 120,000 clones, more than 75% being singletons. The TCR sequence derives from an adult in good health. The V and J genes are TRBV2 and TRBJ1-2; no clear D gene. The sample was peripheral blood, taken on day 0 of AZD1222 vaccination. CDR3 region: CASSELPNFHIWTF. CDR3 in DNA: TGTGCCAGCAGTGAACTTCCAAACTTCCATATTTGGACCTTC.